The rows below give T cell receptor beta chains drawn from one sample of a study of molecular identifiers for immune sequencing clone quantification. MiXCR was run by TCRdb on the PCR reads, yielding one entry per CDR3 protein. Among 85,000 to 100,000 distinct CDR3 sequences listed, approximately 25% were seen once. Sequenced: naive CD8+ T cells from blood, with Jurkat cell RNA spiked in. These receptors were obtained from a human donor in good health. Some libraries in this study had Jurkat cell RNA spiked in. Both conserved end residues are part of each CDR3. D genes are given only for firm matches. A row's size may be missing; if present it is once, few, many or a size class.

V gene	clone size	J gene	D gene	CDR3 length	CDR3 protein	CDR3 DNA
TRBV12-3/TRBV12-4	many	TRBJ2-3	NA	13	CASSGWVTDTQYF	TGTGCCAGCAGCGGCTGGGTCACAGATACGCAGTATTTT
TRBV7-9	few	TRBJ2-1	NA	15	CASSFSTGPGNEQFF	TGTGCCAGCAGCTTTAGTACTGGACCAGGGAATGAGCAGTTCTTC
TRBV12-3/TRBV12-4	many	TRBJ2-7	NA	14	CASSPGPGSYEQYF	TGTGCCAGCAGTCCAGGGCCGGGGAGTTACGAGCAGTACTTC
TRBV27	NA	TRBJ1-5	NA	14	CAGSLRGAGQPQHF	TGTGCCGGCAGTTTACGGGGGGCAGGTCAGCCCCAGCATTTT
TRBV20-1	many	TRBJ2-3	TRBD2	20	CSARDPTGTSASRGADTQYF	TGCAGTGCTAGAGATCCTACCGGGACTAGCGCGTCCAGGGGGGCAGATACGCAGTATTTT
TRBV6-5	NA	TRBJ2-1	TRBD1	14	CASTGQGLYNEQFF	TGTGCCAGCACCGGACAGGGGTTATACAATGAGCAGTTCTTC
TRBV7-6	many	TRBJ2-4	NA	18	CASSSGGLTGLAKNIQYF	TGTGCCAGCAGCTCGGGGGGTCTGACAGGGTTAGCCAAAAACATTCAGTACTTC
TRBV18	NA	TRBJ2-1	NA	12	CASSPPQGEQFF	TGTGCCAGCTCACCCCCGCAGGGTGAGCAGTTCTTC
TRBV27	many	TRBJ2-3	NA	13	CASRDRGSDTQYF	TGTGCCAGCAGAGATAGGGGATCAGATACGCAGTATTTT
TRBV9	many	TRBJ2-4	NA	14	CASSVGASKNIQYF	TGTGCCAGCAGCGTAGGGGCGTCCAAAAACATTCAGTACTTC
TRBV4-3	NA	TRBJ2-1	TRBD1	16	CASSQDLGQADNEQFF	TGCGCCAGCAGCCAAGATTTGGGACAGGCCGACAATGAGCAGTTCTTC
TRBV4-1	many	TRBJ1-1	NA	14	CASSQWGGGTEAFF	TGCGCCAGCAGCCAGTGGGGCGGGGGGACTGAAGCTTTCTTT
TRBV20-1	NA	TRBJ1-1	NA	15	CSARRGCAGSAEALF	TGCAGTGCTAGACGAGGGTGCGCGGGGAGCGCTGAAGCTCTCTTT
TRBV20-1	many	TRBJ2-1	NA	14	CSVLDQSSYNEQFF	TGCAGTGTCCTGGACCAAAGCTCCTACAATGAGCAGTTCTTC
TRBV11-1	many	TRBJ2-2	NA	17	CASSTRFQGANTGELFF	TGTGCCAGCAGCACTAGATTTCAGGGCGCGAACACCGGGGAGCTGTTTTTT
TRBV7-2	few	TRBJ2-2	TRBD2	19	CASSPPRIQVAGVSGELFF	TGTGCCAGCAGCCCTCCGAGAATCCAGGTAGCGGGAGTGTCCGGGGAGCTGTTTTTT
TRBV11-1	NA	TRBJ2-6	TRBD1	19	CASSLVGQGLLSGANVLTF	TGTGCCAGCAGCTTAGTCGGACAGGGGCTTCTCTCTGGGGCCAACGTCCTGACTTTC
TRBV7-9	many	TRBJ2-7	NA	15	CASSLLMAENKEQYF	TGTGCCAGCAGCTTACTCATGGCAGAGAATAAGGAGCAGTACTTC
TRBV7-3	many	TRBJ2-7	TRBD1	14	CASSLTGGGYEQYF	TGTGCCAGCAGCTTGACAGGGGGCGGGTACGAGCAGTACTTC